This T cell receptor (beta chain) was identified in a study of T cells in Graves' hyperthyroidism and ophthalmopathy. The CDR3 consists of 15 residues. Germline CDR1 and CDR2: MNHNS and SASEGT. Between the trimmed V and J ends, which lost 10 bases and 8 bases, there was a span of 24 bases. The TCR beta CDR3 regions underwent amplification using RNA transcripts as the source. The HTBI primer set served for first-round RT-PCR of the TCR CDR3. TCRdb fed the multiplex PCR reads into MiXCR, producing one record per CDR3 protein. The sample shows roughly 530,000 distinct CDR3 sequences, roughly 17% of them seen only once. This clonotype was seen at least ten times.

The material sequenced was blood. This receptor was identified in a woman younger than 30 with Graves' ophthalmopathy. This chain joins TRBV6-1 and TRBJ1-5; D call uncertain. This CDR3 is CATTIPVLLSEPQHF. The CDR3 nucleotides are TGTGCCACCACGATCCCAGTCCTCCTGAGTGAGCCCCAGCATTTT.